This T cell receptor beta chain was profiled in a study of T cell responses to AZD1222 COVID-19 vaccine. Findings and caveats of the study: Compared with day 0, the breadth and depth of the Spike-specific TCR repertoire rose significantly after two doses of AZD1222.

Combined were second doses at about 4 or about 12 weeks. Clones were sequenced by immunoSEQ multiplex PCR, and TCRdb holds only the in-frame ones, with some missing. The sample comprises about 150,000 clones, 92% of which are singletons, and approximately 3.6% rests with the top ten. This clone was seen only once. The antigen is undetermined. Source: peripheral blood, taken 28 days after the second AZD1222 dose. The receptor was isolated from an adult who received the AZD1222 COVID-19 vaccine.

In DNA, the CDR3 is TGTGCCAGCAGCTTAGAGGGACAGAGAGTTTATGGCTACACCTTC. Translating gives CASSLEGQRVYGYTF. The chain is built from TRBV7-9 and TRBJ1-2, with 7 bases identical to TRBD1. After removal of 1 base from V and 5 bases from J, the junction contained 7 bases not matched to a gene. The CDR3 loop spans 15 amino acids. Germline CDR1 and CDR2: SEHNR and FQNEAQ (reference sequence).